Each of the 32 T cell receptor beta chains below was sequenced from the same sample in a study of T-cell memory formation after mild COVID-19. TCRdb re-called the 5' RACE reads with MiXCR, one entry per CDR3 protein. The table lists 57,000 or so distinct CDR3 sequences, over 8.5% of them singletons. The sequencing sample was made of PBMCs or a T cell subset sorted from them (not recorded which). All receptors derive from a man aged 18 to 30 who had mild COVID-19 (a few samples of this study predate the infection). Cell type and time point are not known.

The CDR3 loop reads CATSAAGGPDEQFF. The CDR3 DNA sequence: TGTGCCACCAGTGCCGCGGGGGGTCCAGATGAGCAGTTCTTC. The J gene is TRBJ2-1, the V gene TRBV24-1; 8 positions agree with TRBD2. J gave up 8 bases and V 5 bases, and 7 bases lay outside the gene matches. CDR1 and CDR2 (germline): KGHDR, SFDVKD. This CDR3 is 14 amino acids long.

This clonotype was seen at least ten times. The chain employs TRBV5-1 and TRBJ2-1; 7 bases fit TRBD2. CDR3 length: 17 residues. After removal of 4 bases from V and 7 bases from J, the junction contained 17 bases not matched to a gene. The germline V gene has CDR1 SGHRS and CDR2 YFSETQ. The CDR3 coding sequence is TGCGCCAGCAGCCTCCCCCTCCTTAGTGGGGGGGAGAATGAGCAGTTCTTC. Its protein is CASSLPLLSGGENEQFF.

The rearrangement uses TRBV6-1 and TRBJ2-7, with a weak D call TRBD2 (6 bases). With 6 bases removed from V and 5 bases from J, the gap between germline ends came to 14 bases. This CDR3 has 13 residues. Germline V gives CDR1 MNHNS, CDR2 SASEGT. The CDR3 coding sequence is TGTGCCAGCAGAGAATCCGGGGGTCACGAGCAGTACTTC. Amino acid sequence: CASRESGGHEQYF.

This clonotype came up many times. The V and J genes are TRBV4-1 and TRBJ2-5, with 9 bases lining up with TRBD2. Germline CDR1 MGHRA, CDR2 YSYEKL. With 0 bases clipped from V and 1 base from J, the junction kept 0 bases outside the gene matches. The CDR3 runs to 15 residues. The CDR3 spells CASSQETSGQETQYF. The DNA of the CDR3 is TGCGCCAGCAGCCAAGAGACTAGCGGCCAAGAGACCCAGTACTTC.

The table lists this clonotype with a few counts. The chain is built from TRBV4-1 and TRBJ1-6; 8 bases match TRBD1. Germline CDR1 MGHRA, CDR2 YSYEKL. V lost 6 bases to trimming and J lost 5 bases; unmatched junction nucleotides: 6. This CDR3 is 15 amino acids long. This chain's CDR3 is CASSRQGKNNSPLHF. Written as DNA, the CDR3 is TGCGCCAGCAGTCGACAGGGGAAAAATAATTCACCCCTCCACTTT.

This clonotype was counted at least ten times. The V call is TRBV7-3, the J call TRBJ2-5; D is unclear. This CDR3 is built from 14 residues. The ends were cut back, 0 bases at V and 7 bases at J, with 12 bases in the middle. The V gene's germline CDR1 is SGHTA and CDR2 FQGTGA. CDR3 sequence reads: CASSLTGKLGTQYF. The CDR3 region has the DNA TGTGCCAGCAGCTTAACGGGGAAGTTGGGGACCCAGTACTTC. Variable domain in full (rest from reference TRBV7-3 and TRBJ2-5): GAGVSQTPSNKVTEKGKYVELRCDPISGHTALYWYRQSLGQGPEFLIYFQGTGAADDSGLPNDRFFAVRPEGSVSTLKIQRTERGDSAVYLCASSLTGKLGTQYFGPGTRLLVL.

This clonotype appeared a few times. The CDR3 bases are TGTGCCAGCAGTCTTGCGGGGGGGCCGGGCACAGATACGCAGTATTTT. This gives the protein CASSLAGGPGTDTQYF. This chain joins TRBV7-2 and TRBJ2-3; TRBD2 matches 9 bases. V lost 6 bases, J lost 1 base, and 8 bases stayed unmatched. Germline values: CDR1 SGHTA, CDR2 FQGNSA. The CDR3 runs 16 residues.

There are many counts of this clonotype. CDR3 sequence: CASRTIQGSSYNEQFF. CDR3 DNA: TGTGCCAGCAGAACGATACAGGGGAGCTCCTACAATGAGCAGTTCTTC. This rearrangement joins TRBV6-2 or TRBV6-3 to TRBJ2-1; 7 nucleotides line up with TRBD1. Germline V lookup: CDR1 MNHEY, CDR2 SVGEGT. The junction had 8 bases not matched to a gene; V was cut back by 6 bases and J by 0 bases. The CDR3 extends over 16 amino acids.

This clonotype was seen only a few times. This chain's CDR3 is CASSRSTVGTGELFF. The CDR3 nucleotides read TGTGCCAGCAGCCGATCAACGGTGGGAACCGGGGAGCTGTTTTTT. The rearrangement uses TRBV4-2 and TRBJ2-2, with no clear D. The CDR3 extends over 15 amino acids. V lost 4 bases and J 5 bases, leaving 14 bases between the germline ends. Germline values: CDR1 LGHNA, CDR2 YNFKEQ.

J is TRBJ2-7 and V is TRBV24-1; TRBD1 matches 7 bases. Losses at the gene ends were 7 bases for V and 0 bases for J; bases not matched to a gene: 5. This CDR3 is built from 14 residues. Looked up from germline, CDR1 is KGHDR and CDR2 is SFDVKD. The CDR3 nucleotides read TGTGCCACCAGAAGCGACAGGGTCTCCTACGAGCAGTACTTC. Its protein product is CATRSDRVSYEQYF.

This clonotype was counted many times. CDR3 region: CATSLDRMDNEQFF. In DNA, the CDR3 is TGTGCCACCAGTTTAGACAGGATGGACAATGAGCAGTTCTTC. The J gene is TRBJ2-1, the V gene TRBV24-1, with a tentative D call TRBD1 (6 bases). CDR1 KGHDR and CDR2 SFDVKD come from the germline V gene. V was cut by 6 bases and J by 5 bases, with 13 bases left in between. The CDR3 covers 14 residues.

Only a few counts were recorded for this clonotype. The chain employs TRBV5-1 and TRBJ1-1; tentatively, D is TRBD1 (5 bases). Germline CDR1 reads SGHRS; CDR2 reads YFSETQ. Trimming took 3 bases from V and 5 from J, leaving 14 bases between them. This CDR3 contains 14 residues. The CDR3 protein is CASSSKTAETEAFF. The CDR3 DNA sequence: TGCGCCAGCAGCTCAAAGACAGCGGAGACTGAAGCTTTCTTT.

The chain is built from TRBV28 and TRBJ2-7; D possibly corresponds to TRBD2 (7 bases). Trimming took 2 bases from V and 6 from J, leaving 11 bases between them. Germline V gives CDR1 MDHEN, CDR2 SYDVKM. CDR3 length: 13 residues. In nucleotides, the CDR3 is TGTGCCAGCAGTTTACCGGGGGGCCGCGAGCAGTACGTC. It specifies CASSLPGGREQYV.

This clonotype was counted a few times. The chain recombines TRBV5-1 with TRBJ1-5; weak D call: TRBD1 (5 bases). The CDR3 contains 15 residues. Germline V gene lookup returns CDR1 SGHRS and CDR2 YFSETQ. V gave up 4 bases and J gave up 4 bases, with 15 bases separating them. The DNA for the CDR3 is TGCGCCAGCAGCCGGGACGTCGGGGCTAATCAGCCCCAGCATTTT. It is translated as CASSRDVGANQPQHF.

The rearrangement joins TRBV6-1 to TRBJ2-7; TRBD2 matches 7 bases. Germline CDR1 reads MNHNS; CDR2 reads SASEGT. The trim removed 4 bases at V and 6 bases at J, leaving 6 bases unmatched. The CDR3 is 13 residues long. Here the CDR3 reads CASSGTRRGEQYV. As DNA, the CDR3 is TGTGCCAGCAGTGGGACTAGGAGGGGCGAGCAGTACGTC.

Ten or more counts support this clonotype. The chain recombines TRBV2 with TRBJ2-2; TRBD1 agrees at 7 bases. This CDR3 region has 17 residues. Germline V CDR1 and CDR2: SNHLY, FYNNEI. J was trimmed by 1 base and V by 1 base; bases with no gene match: 6. The DNA of the CDR3 is TGTGCCAGCAGTGAAGATATAAGGGGGCTGAACACCGGGGAGCTGTTTTTT. Translated: CASSEDIRGLNTGELFF.

The sample holds many counts of this clonotype. The chain combines TRBV11-2 with TRBJ2-1; D is uncertain. Trimming shortened V by 2 bases and J by 0 bases, and 20 bases separated the two germline ends. From germline, CDR1 is SGHAT and CDR2 FQNNGV. This CDR3 contains 19 residues. The CDR3 region has the DNA TGTGCCAGCAGCTTACGCTCTAGAGGCTTTCTGAGCTCCTACAATGAGCAGTTCTTC. This translates into CASSLRSRGFLSSYNEQFF. The whole variable domain, remainder taken from reference TRBV11-2 and TRBJ2-1, is EAGVAQSPRYKIIEKRQSVAFWCNPISGHATLYWYQQILGQGPKLLIQFQNNGVVDDSQLPKDRFSAERLKGVDSTLKIQPAKLEDSAVYLCASSLRSRGFLSSYNEQFFGPGTRLTVL.

In this sample, this clonotype turned up many times. The rearrangement links TRBV6-1 to TRBJ2-7; D unclear. Trimming shortened V by 5 bases and J by 4 bases, and 18 bases separated the two germline ends. There are 15 residues in the CDR3. The germline V gene has CDR1 MNHNS and CDR2 SASEGT. The CDR3 nucleotides are TGTGCCAGCAGTCCCTCCTGGTTCGACGGTTACGAGCAGTACTTC. Its protein is CASSPSWFDGYEQYF.

This clonotype has just a few counts. The chain employs TRBV20-1 and TRBJ1-5, with a possible D match to TRBD1 (5 bases). The V gene's germline CDR1 is DFQATT and CDR2 SNEGSKA (reference sequence). The CDR3 covers 16 residues. V lost 0 bases and J lost 1, with 13 bases in between. CDR3 DNA: TGCAGTGCTAGAGACCACCCAGGGAGCAGCAATCAGCCCCAGCATTTT. Translating it yields CSARDHPGSSNQPQHF.

There are many counts of this clonotype. This chain connects TRBV6-6 to TRBJ2-3; D is ambiguous. The V gene lost 4 bases and the J gene lost 5 bases, with 7 bases spanning the gap. CDR1 is MNHNY, CDR2 SVGAGI, per germline (reference sequence). The CDR3 is made up of 12 amino acids. The CDR3 region has the DNA TGTGCCAGCAGTTTAGTGGTAGATACGCAGTATTTT. Translation: CASSLVVDTQYF.

This clonotype showed up many times. The V call is TRBV12-3 or TRBV12-4, the J call TRBJ1-5; TRBD1 matches at 7 bases. The J segment lost 5 bases and the V segment lost 3 bases, leaving 7 bases of the junction unmatched. The CDR3 is made up of 15 amino acids. The CDR3 is CASSFSRQGYQPQHF. The CDR3 DNA follows: TGTGCCAGCAGTTTTAGTCGACAGGGCTATCAGCCCCAGCATTTT.

The rearrangement uses TRBV7-8 and TRBJ1-5, with a tentative D call TRBD1 (5 bases). CDR1 and CDR2 from the germline V gene are SGHVS and FQNEAQ. The CDR3 is 15 amino acids. V lost 4 bases to trimming and J lost 0 bases, with 10 bases between them. CDR3 nucleotides: TGTGCCAGCAGCTCCCGGGACGGTAGCAATCAGCCCCAGCATTTT. Translating it yields CASSSRDGSNQPQHF.

This clonotype is a singleton in its sample. The V gene is TRBV5-1, the J gene TRBJ1-2, with a tentative D call TRBD1 (6 bases). The CDR3 runs 15 residues. The germline V gene encodes CDR1 SGHRS and CDR2 YFSETQ. The V end was cut by 0 bases, the J end by 4 bases, with 13 bases between. The CDR3 loop is CASSLARGKSYGYTF. The CDR3 DNA reads TGCGCCAGCAGCTTGGCCAGGGGCAAGAGCTATGGCTACACCTTC.

The V call is TRBV6-2 or TRBV6-3, the J call TRBJ2-1; 13 nucleotides match TRBD2. V dropped 5 bases and J dropped 7; count of bases not matched to a gene: 5. Germline CDR1 reads MNHEY; CDR2 reads SVGEGT. The CDR3 is 15 residues long. CDR3 sequence reads: CASSRLAGGRNEQFF. Here the CDR3 DNA reads TGTGCCAGCAGTCGACTAGCGGGGGGTAGGAATGAGCAGTTCTTC.

CDR3 loop: CASSQDRRGSYNEQFF. DNA of the CDR3: TGCGCCAGCAGCCAAGACAGGCGGGGCTCCTACAATGAGCAGTTCTTC. This chain connects TRBV4-3 to TRBJ2-1, with D possibly TRBD2 on 6 matching bases. From germline, CDR1 is LGHNA and CDR2 YSLEER. V was clipped by 0 bases and J by 0 bases, with 9 bases between them. The CDR3 loop spans 16 amino acids.

This clonotype showed up just a few times. The genes are TRBV20-1 and TRBJ1-2; D not resolved. CDR3 length equals 11 residues. In germline, CDR1 is DFQATT, CDR2 SNEGSKA (reference sequence). The ends were cut back, 0 bases at V and 8 bases at J, with 7 bases in the middle. The CDR3 DNA reads as TGCAGTGCTAGAGATGGGAGAGGCTACACCTTC. Residues: CSARDGRGYTF.

V gene TRBV2 combines with J gene TRBJ1-1; the D gene is possibly TRBD1 (6 bases). The V end was cut by 6 bases, the J end by 4 bases, with 15 bases between. Germline V CDR1 and CDR2: SNHLY, FYNNEI. The CDR3 covers 14 residues. CDR3 nucleotide sequence: TGTGCCAGCAGCGGGGTCAGGGGCGGCACTGAAGCTTTCTTT. Translated, it gives CASSGVRGGTEAFF.

This clonotype was observed a few times. This chain joins TRBV7-2 and TRBJ2-7, with 12 bases aligning to TRBD2. The junction had 3 bases not matched to a gene; V was cut back by 6 bases and J by 0 bases. The CDR3 is 15 residues long. Germline V lookup: CDR1 SGHTA, CDR2 FQGNSA. CDR3 nucleotides: TGTGCCAGCAGTCGGACTAGCGGGGCCTCCTACGAGCAGTACTTC. It is translated as CASSRTSGASYEQYF.

The chain recombines TRBV5-1 with TRBJ1-1; TRBD1 aligns across 8 bases. V shed 4 bases, J shed 11 bases, and the junction held 13 bases outside the gene matches. Looked up from germline, CDR1 is SGHRS and CDR2 is YFSETQ. CDR3 size: 14 residues. In nucleotides, the CDR3 is TGCGCCAGCAGCGTGGATGGGACAGGAGGTTCGGCTTTCTTT. Translating gives CASSVDGTGGSAFF.

This clonotype has a count of ten or more. This sequence joins TRBV7-2 and TRBJ2-1; possibly TRBD1 for D (6 bases). There are 15 residues in the CDR3. Germline V CDR1 and CDR2: SGHTA, FQGNSA. Trimming took off 0 bases at V and 8 bases at J, with 14 bases between the two ends. The CDR3 spells CASSLALWGRDEQFF. The CDR3 coding sequence is TGTGCCAGCAGCTTAGCGCTTTGGGGGCGAGATGAGCAGTTCTTC.

This clonotype occurred many times. This chain connects TRBV6-2 or TRBV6-3 to TRBJ2-6; D possibly corresponds to TRBD1 (5 bases). Germline lookup yields CDR1 MNHEY and CDR2 SVGEGT. This CDR3 has 18 residues. With 1 base removed from V and 2 bases from J, the gap between germline ends came to 15 bases. DNA of the CDR3: TGTGCCAGCAGTTACTTCAGGGTGCTGAGGCCTGGGGCCAACGTCCTGACTTTC. This sequence encodes CASSYFRVLRPGANVLTF.

The chain has TRBV14 and TRBJ2-5, with a possible D match to TRBD2 (5 bases). The germline CDR1 and CDR2 sequences are SGHDN and FVKESK. This CDR3 contains 15 residues. Trimming shortened V by 2 bases and J by 0 bases, and 10 bases separated the two germline ends. The DNA for the CDR3 is TGTGCCAGCAGCCAAAGGTCGGGGTACCAAGAGACCCAGTACTTC. Translation gives CASSQRSGYQETQYF. Supplemented by reference TRBV14 and TRBJ2-5, the full variable domain reads EAGVTQFPSHSVIEKGQTVTLRCDPISGHDNLYWYRRVMGKEIKFLLHFVKESKQDESGMPNNRFLAERTGGTYSTLKVQPAELEDSGVYFCASSQRSGYQETQYFGPGTRLLVL.